Sequencing of this T cell receptor beta chain was carried out in a study of OX40 agonist ivuxolimab in advanced cancers. As for the study in general: People who had prior anti-PD-1, anti-PD-L1 or anti-CTLA-4 therapy could take part, and approximately 43% had some. Three patients had partial responses: one hepatocellular carcinoma, two cutaneous melanoma. The study's findings and limits: Circulating CD4+ and CD8+ T cells showed clonal expansion by week 6 at 0.1 to 3.0 mg/kg.

Blood specimens came from baseline, cycle 4 day 1, and cycle 7 day 1. Method: immunoSEQ multiplex PCR; TCRdb's copy keeps in-frame clones and lacks some. The repertoire has 8,500 to 13,000 clones, around 80% of them found once; the top ten carry 13% to 15%. Points on this clone: Its antigen is as yet unknown.

The CDR3 totals 15 residues. CDR1 is WSHSY and CDR2 is SAAADI in the germline V gene. The germline V and J ends were trimmed by 0 bases and 0 bases, with 8 bases remaining between them. The material was CD4+ or CD8+ T cells sorted from blood, obtained in a trial of the OX40 agonist ivuxolimab. The clonotype was recovered from an adult with an advanced solid tumor such as melanoma, head and neck, liver or kidney cancer. The J gene is TRBJ2-5, the V gene TRBV10-2; unclear D gene. The CDR3 spells CASSESIRDQETQYF. CDR3 nucleotide sequence: TGCGCCAGCAGTGAGTCGATAAGGGACCAAGAGACCCAGTACTTC.